These 30 T cell receptor beta chains were sequenced from one sample in a study of blood T cell repertoires in COVID-19 (TCRdb year 2020). The library was made by the immunoSEQ multiplex PCR assay. Drawn from immuneACCESS, this table holds only the in-frame rearrangements with V and J called that TCRdb kept. Clones are partly lost; checked studies trace under half to an unresolved V gene and leave the rest unexplained. The sample has about 89,000 clones on record, 80% of them singletons. Roughly 19% of the sample comes from the top ten. The sequenced sample consisted of peripheral blood. The receptors come from a woman at least 80 years old with acute or convalescent COVID-19.

This clone was counted once. The chain carries TRBV5-5 and TRBJ2-7; 7 positions agree with TRBD2. CDR1 is SGHKS, CDR2 YYEKEE, per germline (reference sequence). Unmatched junction bases numbered 8, after V lost 0 bases and J lost 2 bases. The CDR3 runs to 16 residues. The CDR3 DNA reads as TGTGCCAGCAGCTTGGTTTTTGGGGGGGTGCCCTACGAGCAGTACTTC. It encodes CASSLVFGGVPYEQYF.

The chain employs TRBV30 and TRBJ1-1, with unresolved D. Per germline, CDR1 GTSNPN and CDR2 SVGIG (reference sequence). The CDR3 has 13 residues. V was trimmed by 0 bases and J by 1 base, leaving 6 bases between them. Here the CDR3 reads CAWSVWRNTEAFF. The CDR3 coding sequence is TGTGCCTGGAGTGTTTGGAGGAACACTGAAGCTTTCTTT.

This chain uses TRBV30 with TRBJ2-2, with 7 positions matching TRBD1. The CDR3 sequence is 18 residues long. Trimming cost V 1 base and J 1 base; bases outside gene matches: 12. CDR1 GTSNPN and CDR2 SVGIG come from the germline V gene (reference sequence). This CDR3 reads CAWSGASWSGGNTGELFF. CDR3 nucleotides: TGTGCCTGGAGTGGAGCGAGCTGGTCAGGGGGGAACACCGGGGAGCTGTTTTTT.

This chain joins TRBV18 and TRBJ1-1, with 8 positions matching TRBD1. Germline lookup yields CDR1 KGHSH and CDR2 LQKENI. Unmatched junction bases numbered 0, after V lost 3 bases and J lost 0 bases. CDR3 length: 14 amino acids. CDR3 in amino acids: CASSPGQVNTEAFF. The CDR3 region has the DNA TGTGCCAGCTCACCGGGACAGGTGAACACTGAAGCTTTCTTT.

This clone was counted a single time. The V and J genes are TRBV9 and TRBJ2-3; no clear D. The V and J ends lost 0 bases and 8 bases respectively, with 10 bases between them. Per the germline V gene, CDR1 is SGDLS and CDR2 is YYNGEE. This CDR3 is built from 13 residues. Written as DNA, the CDR3 is TGTGCCAGCAGCGTAGTGGTAGATGGTACGCAGTATTTT. Protein product: CASSVVVDGTQYF.

The chain carries TRBV18 and TRBJ2-7; 7 positions agree with TRBD1. The germline V gene has CDR1 KGHSH and CDR2 LQKENI. This CDR3 comprises 15 residues. V lost 2 bases and J lost 2; bases outside the gene matches: 6. CDR3 amino acids: CASSPSKGQPYEQYF. CDR3 bases: TGTGCCAGCTCACCAAGTAAGGGACAGCCCTACGAGCAGTACTTC. The full variable domain, completed using reference TRBV18 and TRBJ2-7, is NAGVMQNPRHLVRRRGQEARLRCSPMKGHSHVYWYRQLPEEGLKFMVYLQKENIIDESGMPKERFSAEFPKEGPSILRIQQVVRGDSAAYFCASSPSKGQPYEQYFGPGTRLTVT.

The CDR3 region has the DNA TGTGCCAGCTCATCCGGGACAGGGGGCGCCGGCAATCAGCCCCAGCATTTT. It yields the protein CASSSGTGGAGNQPQHF. V usage is TRBV18 and J usage is TRBJ1-5, with TRBD1 matching 12 bases. V was pared by 5 bases and J by 2 bases, with 7 bases of the junction left unmatched. This CDR3 has 17 amino acids. From germline, CDR1 is KGHSH and CDR2 LQKENI.

Here the CDR3 DNA reads TGCAGCGTTGAGCCCTTGGACAGGGGGCAAACCTACGAGCAGTACTTC. Amino acid sequence: CSVEPLDRGQTYEQYF. The genes are TRBV29-1 and TRBJ2-7, with 11 bases fitting TRBD1. V gave up 3 bases and J gave up 2 bases; unmatched junction bases: 9. This CDR3 region has 16 residues. Germline assignment: CDR1 SQVTM and CDR2 ANQGSEA.

J is TRBJ2-1 and V is TRBV29-1, with D maybe TRBD1 (5 bases). Between the trimmed V and J ends, which lost 3 bases and 2 bases, there was a span of 8 bases. CDR3 length: 13 residues. Germline-derived CDR1 and CDR2 are SQVTM and ANQGSEA. The DNA of the CDR3 is TGCAGCGTTGACAGGGCCACCTACAATGAGCAGTTCTTC. This codes for CSVDRATYNEQFF.

This chain uses TRBV12-5 with TRBJ1-5; a possible D gene is TRBD1 (5 bases). The V gene lost 1 base and the J gene lost 2 bases, with 18 bases spanning the gap. This CDR3 is built from 18 residues. Germline V gene lookup returns CDR1 LGHNT and CDR2 FRNRAP. CDR3 nucleotides: TGTGCTAGTGGTTTGGCCAGATCGAGACAGACAGGCAATCAGCCCCAGCATTTT. The encoded protein is CASGLARSRQTGNQPQHF.

The genes are TRBV3-1 (or the pseudogene TRBV3-2) and TRBJ1-4, with D tentatively TRBD1 (6 bases). The CDR3 totals 15 residues. CDR1 and CDR2 (germline): LGHDT, YNNKEL (reference sequence). Between the trimmed V and J ends, which lost 6 bases and 4 bases, there was a span of 15 bases. The CDR3 sequence is CASREQGRGNEKLFF. CDR3 nucleotides: TGTGCCAGCAGGGAACAGGGAAGGGGTAATGAAAAACTGTTTTTT.

This clone was detected a few times. This rearrangement joins TRBV7-9 to TRBJ1-1; tentative D call: TRBD1 (5 bases). The CDR3 consists of 13 residues. Trimming removed 1 base from V and 4 bases from J, with 7 bases in between. Germline V gives CDR1 SEHNR, CDR2 FQNEAQ (reference sequence). Written as DNA, the CDR3 is TGTGCCAGCAGCTTAGGGGGGGTCACTGAAGCTTTCTTT. It is translated as CASSLGGVTEAFF.

The sample holds a few counts of this clone. The V call is TRBV5-4, the J call TRBJ1-6; tentative D call: TRBD1 (6 bases). Germline V CDR1 and CDR2: SGHNT, YYREEE (reference sequence). This CDR3 has 14 amino acids. Between the trimmed V and J ends, which lost 2 bases and 16 bases, there was a span of 19 bases. The chain's CDR3 is CASSFWGRGGQLHF. The CDR3, as DNA: TGTGCCAGCAGCTTCTGGGGACGCGGCGGACAGCTCCACTTT.

The chain employs TRBV14 and TRBJ1-1, with D unclear. The CDR3 runs 13 residues. Germline values: CDR1 SGHDN, CDR2 FVKESK. V was shortened by 8 bases and J by 0 bases, with 10 bases between the two germline ends. CDR3 coding DNA: TGTGCCAGCGCCAGGCTCATGAACACTGAAGCTTTCTTT. This gives the protein CASARLMNTEAFF.

The chain carries TRBV5-8 and TRBJ2-5, with TRBD2 matching 9 bases. The J segment lost 1 base and the V segment lost 0 bases, leaving 4 bases of the junction unmatched. From germline, CDR1 is SGHTS and CDR2 YDEGEE. The CDR3 runs to 16 residues. As DNA, the CDR3 is TGTGCCAGCAGCTTGGGACTAGCGGTAATCCAAGAGACCCAGTACTTC. It translates to CASSLGLAVIQETQYF.

The rearrangement uses TRBV5-1 and TRBJ2-1; 15 nucleotides match TRBD2. There are 16 residues in the CDR3. V lost 4 bases, J lost 8 bases, and 7 bases stayed unmatched. Looked up from germline, CDR1 is SGHRS and CDR2 is YFSETQ. The CDR3 DNA is TGCGCCAGCAGCGCGGGGGGACTAGCGGGAGGTCATGAGCAGTTCTTC. As protein: CASSAGGLAGGHEQFF.

The chain has TRBV2 and TRBJ1-3; TRBD1 aligns across 10 bases. Germline V gives CDR1 SNHLY, CDR2 FYNNEI. The CDR3 is 15 residues long. Unmatched junction bases numbered 3, after V lost 6 bases and J lost 1 base. The CDR3 loop reads CASRDRGASGNTIYF. Here the CDR3 DNA reads TGTGCCAGCAGGGACAGGGGGGCTTCTGGAAACACCATATATTTT.

The rearrangement links TRBV3-1 (or the pseudogene TRBV3-2) to TRBJ1-3, with D maybe TRBD1 (5 bases). The germline V gene has CDR1 LGHDT and CDR2 YNNKEL (reference sequence). The length of the CDR3 is 14 residues. V was shortened by 5 bases and J by 1 base, with 9 bases between the two germline ends. CDR3 DNA: TGTGCCAGCAGCTACTGGACATCTGGAAACACCATATATTTT. This gives the protein CASSYWTSGNTIYF.

CDR3 DNA sequence: TGTGCCAGTAGTTCAAGCCAGGGGGCAGAGACCCAGTACTTC. Translated: CASSSSQGAETQYF. The rearrangement uses TRBV19 and TRBJ2-5; 8 bases align to TRBD1. Trimming took 5 bases from V and 4 from J; bases not matched to a gene: 6. The CDR3 contains 14 residues. Per germline, CDR1 LNHDA and CDR2 SQIVND (reference sequence).

The V gene is TRBV2, the J gene TRBJ1-5, with D possibly matching TRBD1 (6 bases). Germline V gene data show CDR1 as SNHLY and CDR2 as FYNNEI. V was clipped by 3 bases and J by 2 bases, with 17 bases between them. This CDR3 has 17 residues. The CDR3 bases are TGTGCCAGCAGTGATGGGCGGGGGGGCACGGGCAATCAGCCCCAGCATTTT. It specifies CASSDGRGGTGNQPQHF.

The V and J genes are TRBV10-3 and TRBJ2-7, with 7 bases matching TRBD1. The length of the CDR3 is 14 residues. CDR1 is ENHRY and CDR2 is SYGVKD in the germline V gene. J was trimmed by 3 bases and V by 1 base; bases with no gene match: 3. Here the CDR3 DNA reads TGTGCCATCAGTGAGTTGGGACAGAGCTACGAGCAGTACTTC. Protein product: CAISELGQSYEQYF.

This chain links TRBV2 with TRBJ2-7; 11 bases map to TRBD2. Per germline, CDR1 SNHLY and CDR2 FYNNEI. J was trimmed by 0 bases and V by 3 bases; bases with no gene match: 7. The CDR3 loop spans 17 amino acids. The CDR3 is CASSEGLAGGLSYEQYF. CDR3 in DNA: TGTGCCAGCAGTGAGGGGCTAGCGGGGGGACTCTCCTACGAGCAGTACTTC.

The chain has TRBV11-3 and TRBJ2-1; D is uncertain. The length of the CDR3 is 13 residues. Germline V gene lookup returns CDR1 SGHNT and CDR2 YENEEA. Trimming removed 3 bases from V and 7 bases from J, with 10 bases in between. CDR3 amino acids: CASSFPPLNEQFF. CDR3 coding DNA: TGTGCCAGCAGCTTCCCCCCCCTTAATGAGCAGTTCTTC.

This clone was recorded a few times. The chain uses TRBV19 and TRBJ1-5; 7 bases map to TRBD1. The trim removed 6 bases at V and 4 bases at J, leaving 9 bases unmatched. The germline CDR1 and CDR2 sequences are LNHDA and SQIVND (reference sequence). This CDR3 spans 15 amino acids. Written as DNA, the CDR3 is TGTGCCAGTAGGACCGACAGGGCCCTAAATCAGCCCCAGCATTTT. Amino acids: CASRTDRALNQPQHF. Filled out from reference TRBV19 and TRBJ1-5, the complete variable domain reads DGGITQSPKYLFRKEGQNVTLSCEQNLNHDAMYWYRQDPGQGLRLIYYSQIVNDFQKGDIAEGYSVSREKKESFPLTVTSAQKNPTAFYLCASRTDRALNQPQHFGDGTRLSIL.

The CDR3 loop reads CASSRGQSYEQYF. DNA for the CDR3: TGTGCCAGCAGCCGCGGACAGTCCTACGAGCAGTACTTC. V and J are TRBV14 and TRBJ2-7, with D perhaps matching TRBD1 (6 bases). Trimming cost V 4 bases and J 1 base, with 8 bases left between them. CDR1 is SGHDN, CDR2 FVKESK, per germline. The CDR3 spans 13 residues.

The CDR3 region is CASSPQGASSYEQYF. The DNA for the CDR3 is TGTGCCAGCAGCCCGCAGGGGGCGAGTTCCTACGAGCAGTACTTC. This rearrangement joins TRBV7-8 to TRBJ2-7; 8 positions agree with TRBD1. Germline-derived CDR1 and CDR2 are SGHVS and FQNEAQ. V lost 5 bases, J lost 1 base, and 7 bases stayed unmatched. The CDR3 has 15 residues.

The chain joins TRBV15 to TRBJ2-4, with D tentatively TRBD2 (6 bases). Germline assignment: CDR1 LNHNV and CDR2 YYDKDF (reference sequence). V gave up 5 bases and J gave up 10 bases, with 12 bases separating them. The CDR3 length is 12 residues. CDR3 DNA: TGTGCCACCAGCGGGGGGATCCGTATTCAGTACTTC. Translation: CATSGGIRIQYF.

This clone was found a few times. The chain carries TRBV18 and TRBJ2-7; D possibly corresponds to TRBD1 (5 bases). This CDR3 has 17 amino acids. CDR1 is KGHSH and CDR2 is LQKENI in the germline V gene. V lost 6 bases and J 0 bases, leaving 21 bases between the germline ends. The CDR3 nucleotides are TGTGCCAGCTCCCAAACGAGAGTGACAGCCCGCTCCTACGAGCAGTACTTC. It codes for CASSQTRVTARSYEQYF.

This sequence joins TRBV25-1 and TRBJ2-6, with D unresolved. Trimming stripped 2 bases from V and 0 bases from J, with 2 bases between. Germline V gene sequence: CDR1 MGHDK, CDR2 SYGVNS. This CDR3 is built from 14 residues. CDR3 region: CASSEHSGANVLTF. CDR3 bases: TGTGCCAGCAGTGAACACTCTGGGGCCAACGTCCTGACTTTC.

This chain connects TRBV5-1 to TRBJ2-5; 8 bases map to TRBD1. V was pared by 2 bases and J by 4 bases, with 10 bases of the junction left unmatched. The CDR3 is 16 residues long. Germline V CDR1 and CDR2: SGHRS, YFSETQ. This CDR3 is CASSFGASGGGETQYF. The CDR3 DNA follows: TGCGCCAGCAGCTTCGGAGCCTCAGGGGGCGGAGAGACCCAGTACTTC.